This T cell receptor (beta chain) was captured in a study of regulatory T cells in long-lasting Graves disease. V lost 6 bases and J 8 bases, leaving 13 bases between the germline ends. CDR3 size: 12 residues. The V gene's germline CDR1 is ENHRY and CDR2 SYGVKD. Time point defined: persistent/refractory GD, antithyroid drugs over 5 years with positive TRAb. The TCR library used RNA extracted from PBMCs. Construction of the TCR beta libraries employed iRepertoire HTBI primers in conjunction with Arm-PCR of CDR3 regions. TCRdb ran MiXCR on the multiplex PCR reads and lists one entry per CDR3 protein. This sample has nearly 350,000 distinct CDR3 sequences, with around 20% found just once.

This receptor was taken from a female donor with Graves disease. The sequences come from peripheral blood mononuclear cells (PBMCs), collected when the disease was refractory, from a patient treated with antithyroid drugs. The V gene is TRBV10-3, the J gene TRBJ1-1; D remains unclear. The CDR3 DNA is TGTGCCATCAGGGGCCTAACCCAAGAAGCTTTCTTT. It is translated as CAIRGLTQEAFF.